This TCR beta chain was recovered during a study of blood T cell repertoires in COVID-19. Across the whole study: Researchers got acute and convalescent COVID-19 samples from the United States, Italy and Spain.

As originally analysed: Amplified reference gene primers provided the basis for estimating nucleated cell counts. Using immunoSEQ multiplex PCR, the repertoire was profiled, and TCRdb retains in-frame clones only, with some absent. That table is the source of V, J and clone size, and D and trimming were worked out from the DNA. The data hold 150,000 to 200,000 clones, with just under 90% observed a single time. The V end was cut by 8 bases, the J end by 3 bases, with 10 bases between. The CDR3 sequence is 12 residues long. CDR1 is MNHNY, CDR2 SVGAGI, per germline (reference sequence). This clone was found once.

This TCR was sampled from a man aged 18 to 30 with active or convalescent COVID-19. This chain joins TRBV6-6 and TRBJ1-2; D is unclear. Specimen: peripheral blood. This chain's CDR3 is CASEEKHYGYTF. DNA of the CDR3: TGTGCCAGCGAGGAGAAACACTATGGCTACACCTTC.